The 17 T cell receptor beta chains reported below all come from one sample, sequenced in a study of blood T cell repertoires in COVID-19. The method was immunoSEQ multiplex PCR; TCRdb's version includes in-frame clones alone and lacks a portion of them. Of roughly 100,000 clones listed, almost 95% are singletons. Sequencing was carried out using peripheral blood. Receptors were obtained from a middle-aged man with active COVID-19.

The chain couples TRBV28 to TRBJ2-7, with TRBD2 identical over 15 bases. The V gene end was trimmed by 7 bases and the J gene end by 2 bases; junction bases not matched to a gene: 6. CDR1 MDHEN and CDR2 SYDVKM come from the germline V gene. The CDR3 has 16 amino acids. The CDR3 region is CASTGTSGRIAYEQYF. The DNA for the CDR3 is TGTGCCAGCACCGGGACTAGCGGGAGGATCGCCTACGAGCAGTACTTC. Full variable domain (rest looked up from reference TRBV28 and TRBJ2-7): DVKVTQSSRYLVKRTGEKVFLECVQDMDHENMFWYRQDPGLGLRLIYFSYDVKMKEKGDIPEGYSVSREKKERFSLILESASTNQTSMYLCASTGTSGRIAYEQYFGPGTRLTVT.

The chain links TRBV5-5 to TRBJ1-1, with D possibly matching TRBD1 (5 bases). This CDR3 contains 14 residues. V lost 3 bases and J lost 5, with 14 bases in between. Germline V gives CDR1 SGHKS, CDR2 YYEKEE (reference sequence). CDR3 loop: CASSSFKGPTEAFF. The CDR3 bases are TGTGCCAGCAGCTCCTTCAAGGGGCCGACTGAAGCTTTCTTT. The full variable domain, in which reference TRBV5-5 and TRBJ1-1 provide the parts outside the CDR3, is DAGVTQSPTHLIKTRGQQVTLRCSPISGHKSVSWYQQVLGQGPQFIFQYYEKEERGRGNFPDRFSARQFPNYSSELNVNALLLGDSALYLCASSSFKGPTEAFFGQGTRLTVV.

This clone was recorded only once. V is TRBV19 and J is TRBJ1-1; 7 nucleotides agree with TRBD1. V trimming: 6 bases; J trimming: 3 bases; junction bases outside the gene matches: 4. The CDR3 has 13 amino acids. Per the germline V gene, CDR1 is LNHDA and CDR2 is SQIVND (reference sequence). The CDR3 DNA sequence: TGTGCCAGTAGAACAACAGGGGACACTGAAGCTTTCTTT. Protein: CASRTTGDTEAFF.

J is TRBJ1-1 and V is TRBV25-1; D might be TRBD1 (6 bases). The CDR3 has 12 amino acids. Looked up from germline, CDR1 is MGHDK and CDR2 is SYGVNS. Trimming removed 2 bases at V and 10 bases at J, with 11 bases between. The CDR3 sequence is CASSEPGTSAFF. The CDR3 DNA reads as TGTGCCAGCAGTGAACCTGGGACATCAGCTTTCTTT.

The CDR3 DNA follows: TGTGCCAGCAGCTCACCCGGGACTAGCGGGAGGGATGAGCAGTTCTTC. Protein sequence: CASSSPGTSGRDEQFF. The rearrangement links TRBV6-6 to TRBJ2-1; 16 bases fit TRBD2. V lost 6 bases to trimming and J lost 8 bases; unmatched junction nucleotides: 7. Germline-derived CDR1 and CDR2 are MNHNY and SVGAGI (reference sequence). This CDR3 is 16 amino acids long.

The chain employs TRBV19 and TRBJ2-6, with TRBD1 identical over 7 bases. The ends lost 5 bases at V and 2 bases at J; junction bases unmatched: 6. Germline assignment: CDR1 LNHDA and CDR2 SQIVND (reference sequence). The CDR3 totals 16 residues. This CDR3 reads CASSGIQGTGANVLTF. The DNA for the CDR3 is TGTGCCAGTAGTGGGATACAGGGGACTGGGGCCAACGTCCTGACTTTC. Full variable domain (outside the CDR3, taken from reference TRBV19 and TRBJ2-6): DGGITQSPKYLFRKEGQNVTLSCEQNLNHDAMYWYRQDPGQGLRLIYYSQIVNDFQKGDIAEGYSVSREKKESFPLTVTSAQKNPTAFYLCASSGIQGTGANVLTFGAGSRLTVL.

The chain carries TRBV5-4 and TRBJ1-1; 7 positions agree with TRBD1. Germline V gene lookup returns CDR1 SGHNT and CDR2 YYREEE (reference sequence). The J segment lost 1 base and the V segment lost 0 bases, leaving 12 bases of the junction unmatched. CDR3 length: 18 residues. CDR3 sequence reads: CASSLAAVPGQWNTEAFF. CDR3 sequence (DNA): TGTGCCAGCAGCTTGGCAGCCGTGCCGGGACAGTGGAACACTGAAGCTTTCTTT.

This chain links TRBV28 with TRBJ2-1, with no clear D. Looked up from germline, CDR1 is MDHEN and CDR2 is SYDVKM. This CDR3 has 14 amino acids. Trimming stripped 5 bases from V and 6 bases from J, with 14 bases between. The CDR3 region has the DNA TGTGCCAGCAGTCCCTCCTACCCCACCAATGAGCAGTTCTTC. This codes for CASSPSYPTNEQFF.

The gene calls are TRBV6-1 and TRBJ1-5; D may be TRBD1 (6 bases). The germline CDR1 and CDR2 sequences are MNHNS and SASEGT. The CDR3 is 15 amino acids. The germline V and J ends were trimmed by 2 bases and 4 bases, with 12 bases remaining between them. CDR3 coding DNA: TGTGCCAGCAGTGAACCGGACAGCAGAAATCAGCCCCAGCATTTT. As protein: CASSEPDSRNQPQHF.

J is TRBJ2-4 and V is TRBV12-3 or TRBV12-4; no clear D gene. The CDR3 extends over 11 amino acids. Trimming shortened V by 3 bases and J by 8 bases, and 5 bases separated the two germline ends. The CDR3 DNA follows: TGTGCCAGCAGTTTCCAGGACATTCAGTACTTC. Amino acids: CASSFQDIQYF.

This chain uses TRBV28 with TRBJ1-1; no reliable D call. Germline lookup yields CDR1 MDHEN and CDR2 SYDVKM. V was shortened by 2 bases and J by 6 bases, with 7 bases between the two germline ends. CDR3 length equals 12 residues. The CDR3 coding sequence is TGTGCCAGCAGTTTACGACTTTCTGAAGCTTTCTTT. Residues: CASSLRLSEAFF.

The rearrangement uses TRBV9 and TRBJ2-5; 7 bases match TRBD2. The length of the CDR3 is 16 residues. In germline, CDR1 is SGDLS, CDR2 YYNGEE. Trimming removed 0 bases from V and 1 base from J; junction bases left unmatched: 6. CDR3 nucleotides: TGTGCCAGCAGCGTAGCTCCGGCTAGCGGCCAAGAGACCCAGTACTTC. Translated, it gives CASSVAPASGQETQYF. The complete variable domain, with remaining parts taken from reference TRBV9 and TRBJ2-5, reads DSGVTQTPKHLITATGQRVTLRCSPRSGDLSVYWYQQSLDQGLQFLIQYYNGEERAKGNILERFSAQQFPDLHSELNLSSLELGDSALYFCASSVAPASGQETQYFGPGTRLLVL.

This chain uses TRBV7-6 with TRBJ2-7, with 8 positions matching TRBD2. CDR3 length equals 14 residues. Germline CDR1 and CDR2: SGHVS and FNYEAQ. With 0 bases clipped from V and 5 bases from J, the junction kept 3 bases outside the gene matches. The CDR3 reads CASSLAGSGNEQYF. For the CDR3, the DNA is TGTGCCAGCAGCTTAGCGGGTAGCGGGAACGAGCAGTACTTC.

V gene TRBV7-2 combines with J gene TRBJ1-5; no definite D call. CDR1 is SGHTA, CDR2 FQGNSA, per germline. This CDR3 has 16 residues. Trimming left V 1 base short and J 3 bases short, with 13 bases between. CDR3 in amino acids: CASSLVAGANNQPQHF. DNA for the CDR3: TGTGCCAGCAGCTTAGTGGCAGGCGCGAACAATCAGCCCCAGCATTTT.

The J gene is TRBJ2-2, the V gene TRBV6-1; D is possibly TRBD2 (5 bases). Trimming shortened V by 2 bases and J by 6 bases, and 13 bases separated the two germline ends. This CDR3 contains 15 residues. From germline, CDR1 is MNHNS and CDR2 SASEGT. CDR3 region: CASSEYSSGSGELFF. CDR3 bases: TGTGCCAGCAGTGAATACTCGTCGGGGTCCGGGGAGCTGTTTTTT.

This clone has a single count. This chain connects TRBV5-6 to TRBJ2-3; 15 bases line up with TRBD2. The trim removed 4 bases at V and 5 bases at J, leaving 5 bases unmatched. Per the germline V gene, CDR1 is SGHDT and CDR2 is YYEEEE. This CDR3 is built from 16 residues. The CDR3 nucleotides read TGTGCCAGCAGCCCACCGGGACTAGCGGGAGGAGATACGCAGTATTTT. This translates into CASSPPGLAGGDTQYF.

This clone was seen once. This chain links TRBV5-1 with TRBJ1-3; D call uncertain. The V and J ends lost 4 bases and 4 bases respectively, with 18 bases between them. Per the germline V gene, CDR1 is SGHRS and CDR2 is YFSETQ. The length of the CDR3 is 16 residues. CDR3 sequence reads: CASSEQPGRGGNTIYF. CDR3 DNA sequence: TGCGCCAGCAGCGAACAACCGGGCCGCGGGGGAAACACCATATATTTT.